The 5 T cell receptor beta chains below were found in one sample sequenced in a study of blood T cell repertoires in COVID-19. Assay used: immunoSEQ multiplex PCR; TCRdb lists only in-frame clones, some missing. Of more than 200,000 clones in the sample, more than 75% are singletons; the top ten hold 7% to 8.5%. The material sequenced was PBMCs or T cells enriched from blood (not recorded which). Receptors were obtained from a woman in her thirties or forties with acute COVID-19.

The V gene is TRBV7-9, the J gene TRBJ1-2, with 7 bases that match TRBD1. In germline, CDR1 is SEHNR, CDR2 FQNEAQ (reference sequence). Trimming removed 3 bases from V and 3 bases from J; junction bases left unmatched: 4. The CDR3 has 14 residues. This chain's CDR3 is CASSFGTADYGYTF. CDR3 DNA sequence: TGTGCCAGCAGCTTCGGGACAGCAGACTATGGCTACACCTTC. The full variable domain, with the rest looked up from reference TRBV7-9 and TRBJ1-2, is DTGVSQNPRHKITKRGQNVTFRCDPISEHNRLYWYRQTLGQGPEFLTYFQNEAQLEKSRLLSDRFSAERPKGSFSTLEIQRTEQGDSAMYLCASSFGTADYGYTFGSGTRLTVV.

With respect to this clone: This sample includes further DNA sequences coding for the same CDR3. V is TRBV27 and J is TRBJ1-5, with D possibly matching TRBD1 (5 bases). The CDR3 has 15 residues. Trimming pared 0 bases from V and 4 bases from J, leaving 10 bases between. CDR1 is MNHEY, CDR2 SMNVEV, per germline (reference sequence). The CDR3 nucleotides are TGTGCCAGCAGTTTATCGAGACAGAATAATCAGCCCCAGCATTTT. Its translation is CASSLSRQNNQPQHF.

As for this clone: This sample also contains other DNA sequences that code for the same CDR3. The rearrangement joins TRBV28 to TRBJ1-5; tentative D call: TRBD1 (5 bases). V lost 3 bases and J 4 bases, leaving 10 bases between the germline ends. The CDR3 spans 14 residues. Germline assignment: CDR1 MDHEN and CDR2 SYDVKM. The DNA for the CDR3 is TGTGCCAGCAGTTTCCGGGGGAGGAATCAGCCCCAGCATTTT. As protein: CASSFRGRNQPQHF.

A single count supports this clone. V is TRBV6-2 or TRBV6-3 and J is TRBJ1-5; 10 positions match TRBD1. The ends lost 6 bases at V and 4 bases at J; junction bases unmatched: 6. Germline assignment: CDR1 MNHEY and CDR2 SVGEGT. The CDR3 is 15 residues long. CDR3 sequence reads: CASSRGQGVNQPQHF. CDR3 in DNA: TGTGCCAGCAGCCGCGGACAGGGGGTGAATCAGCCCCAGCATTTT.

The chain joins TRBV7-9 to TRBJ2-7, with 9 bases identical to TRBD1. The CDR3 has 15 residues. V shed 3 bases and J 5 bases; nucleotides not matched to a gene: 8. CDR1 is SEHNR, CDR2 FQNEAQ, per germline (reference sequence). CDR3 in amino acids: CASSFVRTGVHEQYF. The CDR3 coding sequence is TGTGCCAGCAGCTTTGTAAGGACAGGGGTCCACGAGCAGTACTTC.